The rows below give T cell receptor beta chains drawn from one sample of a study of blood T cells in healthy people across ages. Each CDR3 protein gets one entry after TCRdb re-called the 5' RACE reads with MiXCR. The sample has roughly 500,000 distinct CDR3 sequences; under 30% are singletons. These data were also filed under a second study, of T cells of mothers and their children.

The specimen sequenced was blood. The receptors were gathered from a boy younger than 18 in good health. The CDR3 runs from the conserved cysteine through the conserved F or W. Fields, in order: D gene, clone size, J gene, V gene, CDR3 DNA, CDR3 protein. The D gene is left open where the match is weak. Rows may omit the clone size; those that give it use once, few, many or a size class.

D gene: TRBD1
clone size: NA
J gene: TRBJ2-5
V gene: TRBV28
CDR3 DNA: TGTGCCAGCAGTTTATTGTCAGACAGGGGGCCGGAGACCCAGTACTTC
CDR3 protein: CASSLLSDRGPETQYF

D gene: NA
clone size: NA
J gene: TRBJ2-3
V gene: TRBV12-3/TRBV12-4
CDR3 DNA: TGTGCCAGCAGCCCACTAGCATCCATTAGCACAGATACGCAGTATTTT
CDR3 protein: CASSPLASISTDTQYF

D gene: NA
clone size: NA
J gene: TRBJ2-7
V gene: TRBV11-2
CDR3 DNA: TGTGCCAGCAGCCTGCTTAAATACTACGAGCAGTACTTC
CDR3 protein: CASSLLKYYEQYF

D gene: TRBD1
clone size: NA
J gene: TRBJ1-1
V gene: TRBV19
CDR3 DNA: TGTGCCAGTAGGACGACAGGGGCGAACACTGAAGCTTTCTTT
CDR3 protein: CASRTTGANTEAFF

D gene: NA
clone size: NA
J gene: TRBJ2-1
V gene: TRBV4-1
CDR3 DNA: TGCGCCAGCAGCCAAGATTACGTGGCTGGTGAGCAGTTCTTC
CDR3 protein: CASSQDYVAGEQFF

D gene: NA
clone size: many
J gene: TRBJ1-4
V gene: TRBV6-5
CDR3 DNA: TGTGCCAGCAGTTTACTCGGGGAAGCAACTAATGAAAAACTGTTTTTT
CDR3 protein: CASSLLGEATNEKLFF

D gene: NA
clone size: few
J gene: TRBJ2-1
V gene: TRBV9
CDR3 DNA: TGTGCCAGCAGCGTAGACGGTGGCGGCTCCTACAATGAGCAGTTCTTC
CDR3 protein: CASSVDGGGSYNEQFF

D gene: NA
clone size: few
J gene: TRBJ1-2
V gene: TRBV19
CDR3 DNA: TGTGCCAGTAGTGGGGGACTGCTTCGCCCCGACAACTATGGCTACACCTTC
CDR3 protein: CASSGGLLRPDNYGYTF

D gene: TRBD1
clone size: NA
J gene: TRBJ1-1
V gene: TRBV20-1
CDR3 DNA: TGCGCCAAGCTAGCCTTGACAGGGGCGAGGAACACTGAAGCTTTCTTT
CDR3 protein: CAKLALTGARNTEAFF

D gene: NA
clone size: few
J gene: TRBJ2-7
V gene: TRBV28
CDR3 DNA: TGTGCCAGCAGTTTGGATGCAAACGACCCTTCCTACGAGCAGTACTTC
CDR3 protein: CASSLDANDPSYEQYF

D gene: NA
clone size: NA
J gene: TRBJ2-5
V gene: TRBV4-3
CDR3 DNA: TGCGCCAGCAGCCAAGATTCGACCAGGAAAGAGACCCAGTACTTC
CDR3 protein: CASSQDSTRKETQYF

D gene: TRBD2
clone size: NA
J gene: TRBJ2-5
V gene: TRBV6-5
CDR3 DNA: TGTGCCAGCAGCCCCACCGGACTAGCGATGGAGACCCAGTACTTC
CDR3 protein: CASSPTGLAMETQYF

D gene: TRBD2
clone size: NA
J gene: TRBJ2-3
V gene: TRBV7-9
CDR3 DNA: TGTGCCAGCAGCCCTAGCGGGGTCAGAACAGATACGCAGTATTTT
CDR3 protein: CASSPSGVRTDTQYF

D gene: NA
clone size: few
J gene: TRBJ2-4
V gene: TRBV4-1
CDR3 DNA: TGCGCCAGCAGCCAACCGACTAGAGCGACCAAAAACATTCAGTACTTC
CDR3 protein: CASSQPTRATKNIQYF

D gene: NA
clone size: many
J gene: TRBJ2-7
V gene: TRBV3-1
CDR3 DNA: TGTGCCAGCAGCCAGGGACACTCCTACGAGCAGTACTTC
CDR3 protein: CASSQGHSYEQYF

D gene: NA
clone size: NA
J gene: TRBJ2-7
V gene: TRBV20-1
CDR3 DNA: TGCAGTGCGCGCTCACCGGGACGGGGTTTTTCCGAGCAGTACTTC
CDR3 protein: CSARSPGRGFSEQYF

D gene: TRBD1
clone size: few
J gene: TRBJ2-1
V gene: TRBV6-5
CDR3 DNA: TGTGCCAGCAGTTACTCGAGTACAGGGGGCGCCGGGGTGAGCTCCTACAATGAGCAGTTCTTC
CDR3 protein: CASSYSSTGGAGVSSYNEQFF

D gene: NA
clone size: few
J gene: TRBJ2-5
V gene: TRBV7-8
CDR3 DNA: TGTGCCAGCAGCTTAGTGGTCAGGGGAAGAATCGGAGAGACCCAGTACTTC
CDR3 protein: CASSLVVRGRIGETQYF

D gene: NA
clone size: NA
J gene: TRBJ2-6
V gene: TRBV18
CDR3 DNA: TGTGCCAGCTCACCTCCGGGGAGCGCTGGGGCCAACGTCCTGACTTTC
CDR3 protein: CASSPPGSAGANVLTF

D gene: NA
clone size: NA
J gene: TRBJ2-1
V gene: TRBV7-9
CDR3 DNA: TGTGCCAGCAGCAGCCACCGAGAGGTCCTAGCCGGTCATGAGCAGTTCTTC
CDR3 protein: CASSSHREVLAGHEQFF

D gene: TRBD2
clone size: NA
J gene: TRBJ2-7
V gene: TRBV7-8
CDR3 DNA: TGTGCCAGCAGTAACAGGGTTAGACTAGCGGGGCTACCCTACGAGCAGTACTTC
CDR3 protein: CASSNRVRLAGLPYEQYF

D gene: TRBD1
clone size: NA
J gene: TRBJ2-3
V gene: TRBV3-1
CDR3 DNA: TGTGCCAGCAGCCAAGATCGAGGGGGCTGGTCAGATACGCAGTATTTT
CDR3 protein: CASSQDRGGWSDTQYF

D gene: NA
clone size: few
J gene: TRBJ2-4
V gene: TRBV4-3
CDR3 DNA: TGCGCCAGCAGCCAGCGCCTGATGGGCGATATAAGCATTCAGTACTTC
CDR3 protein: CASSQRLMGDISIQYF

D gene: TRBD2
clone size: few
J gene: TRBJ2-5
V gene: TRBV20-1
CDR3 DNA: TGCAGTGCTAGAGATCCCCAGCGGGAGGCCCCAGAGCAGTACTTC
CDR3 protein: CSARDPQREAPEQYF